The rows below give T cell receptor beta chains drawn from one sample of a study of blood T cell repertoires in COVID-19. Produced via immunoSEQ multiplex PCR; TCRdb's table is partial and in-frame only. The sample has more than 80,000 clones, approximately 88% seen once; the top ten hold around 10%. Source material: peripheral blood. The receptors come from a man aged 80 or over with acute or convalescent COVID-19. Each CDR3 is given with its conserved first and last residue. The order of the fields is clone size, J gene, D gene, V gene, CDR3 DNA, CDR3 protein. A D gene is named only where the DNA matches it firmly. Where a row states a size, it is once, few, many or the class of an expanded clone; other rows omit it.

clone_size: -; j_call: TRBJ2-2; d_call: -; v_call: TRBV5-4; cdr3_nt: TGTGCCAGCAGTCTACAGGGTGGCGGGGAGCTGTTTTTT; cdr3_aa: CASSLQGGGELFF
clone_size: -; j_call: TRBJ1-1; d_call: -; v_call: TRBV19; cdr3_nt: TGTGCCAGTAGTATATCGACAGTGAACACTGAAGCTTTCTTT; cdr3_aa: CASSISTVNTEAFF
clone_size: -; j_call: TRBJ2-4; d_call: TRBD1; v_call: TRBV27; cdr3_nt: TGTGCCAGCAGTACACAGGGGTTAGGCAAAAACATTCAGTACTTC; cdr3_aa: CASSTQGLGKNIQYF
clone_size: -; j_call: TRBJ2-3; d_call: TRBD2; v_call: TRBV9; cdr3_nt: TGTGCCAGCAGCAGCGGGACTAGCGGGAATGTAGATACGCAGTATTTT; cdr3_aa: CASSSGTSGNVDTQYF
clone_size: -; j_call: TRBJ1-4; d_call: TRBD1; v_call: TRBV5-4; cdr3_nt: TGTGCCAGCAGCATCGACAGGGACCGTGAAAAACTGTTTTTT; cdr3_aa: CASSIDRDREKLFF
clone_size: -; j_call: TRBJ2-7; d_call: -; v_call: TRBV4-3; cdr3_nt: TGCGCCAGCAGCCAAGATACGGGAAGTTTATCCTACGAGCAGTACTTC; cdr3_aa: CASSQDTGSLSYEQYF
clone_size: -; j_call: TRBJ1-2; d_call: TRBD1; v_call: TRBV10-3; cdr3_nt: TGTGCCTCTTTACCGGGACAGGGAGTTTTAAGCTACACCTTC; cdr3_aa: CASLPGQGVLSYTF
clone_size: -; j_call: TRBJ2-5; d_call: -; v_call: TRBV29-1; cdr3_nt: TGCAGCGTTGAGTTGCGGGAAGAGACCCAGTACTTC; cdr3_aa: CSVELREETQYF
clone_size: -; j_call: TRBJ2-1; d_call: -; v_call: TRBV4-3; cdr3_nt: TGCGCCAGCAGCCAAGAGCCGGTGGAGGGTGAGCAGTTCTTC; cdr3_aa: CASSQEPVEGEQFF
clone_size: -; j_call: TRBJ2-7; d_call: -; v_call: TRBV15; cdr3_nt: TGTGCCACCAGCAGAGATCGGCGGGACAGTACCTACGAGCAGTACTTC; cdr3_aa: CATSRDRRDSTYEQYF
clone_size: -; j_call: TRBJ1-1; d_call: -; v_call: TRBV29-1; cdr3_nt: TGCAGCGTATTAACAGGGCCCACTGAAGCTTTCTTT; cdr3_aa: CSVLTGPTEAFF
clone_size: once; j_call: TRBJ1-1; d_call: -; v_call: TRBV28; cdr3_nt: TGTGCCAGCAGCTTGGGACAACTGAACACTGAAGCTTTCTTT; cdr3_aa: CASSLGQLNTEAFF
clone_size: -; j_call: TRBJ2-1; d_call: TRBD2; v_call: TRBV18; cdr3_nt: TGTGCCAGCTCACCACTTCTAGCGGGAGATCTTGAGCAGTTCTTC; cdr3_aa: CASSPLLAGDLEQFF
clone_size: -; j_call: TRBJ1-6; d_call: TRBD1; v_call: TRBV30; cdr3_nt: TGTGCCCCTTGGCCGGACAGGGGCCCCCTCCACTTT; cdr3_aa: CAPWPDRGPLHF
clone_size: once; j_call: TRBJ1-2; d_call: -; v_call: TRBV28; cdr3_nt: TGTGCCAGCACCCCAGGGGACCTCTATGGCTACACCTTC; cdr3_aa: CASTPGDLYGYTF
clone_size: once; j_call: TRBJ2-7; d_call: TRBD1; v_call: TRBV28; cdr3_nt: TGTGCCAGGAACCCCACACCGGGACAGGAAACCTACGAGCAGTACTTC; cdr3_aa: CARNPTPGQETYEQYF
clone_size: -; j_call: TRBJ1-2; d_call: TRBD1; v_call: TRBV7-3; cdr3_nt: TGTGCCAGCAGCTTACGGGCTGACAGGGGCAACTATGGCTACACCTTC; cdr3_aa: CASSLRADRGNYGYTF
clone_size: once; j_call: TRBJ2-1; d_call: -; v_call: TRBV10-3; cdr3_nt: TGTGCCATCAGTGAAAGCGGCGGGACTCCCATCAATGAGCAGTTCTTC; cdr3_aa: CAISESGGTPINEQFF
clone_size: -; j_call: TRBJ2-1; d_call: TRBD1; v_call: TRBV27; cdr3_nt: TGTGCCAGCAGTCCAGGGGGCCGGGTCCCCGAGCAGTTCTTC; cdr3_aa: CASSPGGRVPEQFF
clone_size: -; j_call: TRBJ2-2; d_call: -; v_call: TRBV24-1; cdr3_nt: TGTGCCACCAACAGCTGGACCGGGGAGCTGTTTTTT; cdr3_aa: CATNSWTGELFF
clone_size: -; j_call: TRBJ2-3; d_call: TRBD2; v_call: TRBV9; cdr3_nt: TGTGCCAGTACTAGCGGGAGTACAGATACGCAGTATTTT; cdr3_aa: CASTSGSTDTQYF
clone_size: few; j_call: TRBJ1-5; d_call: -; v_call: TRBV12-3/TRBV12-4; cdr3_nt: TGTGCCAGCAGCCCAGTTTTCAAGCCCCAGCATTTT; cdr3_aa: CASSPVFKPQHF
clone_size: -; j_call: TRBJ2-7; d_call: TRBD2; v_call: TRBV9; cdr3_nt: TGTGCCAGCAGCGCGAGGGCGTCCGCGGGAGACCTCGAGCAGTACTTC; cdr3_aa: CASSARASAGDLEQYF
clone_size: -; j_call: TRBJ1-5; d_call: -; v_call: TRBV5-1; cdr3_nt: TGCGCCAGTTCCCCTGACAGTACCAATCAGCCCCAGCATTTT; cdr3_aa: CASSPDSTNQPQHF
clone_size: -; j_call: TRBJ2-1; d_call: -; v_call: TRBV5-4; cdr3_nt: TGTGCCAGCAGCTTGGTGGGCGTATACAATGAGCAGTTCTTC; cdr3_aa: CASSLVGVYNEQFF
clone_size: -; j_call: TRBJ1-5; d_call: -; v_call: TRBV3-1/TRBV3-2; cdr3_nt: TGTGCCAGCAGCCAGGGCAGTAGCAATCAGCCCCAGCATTTT; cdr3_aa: CASSQGSSNQPQHF
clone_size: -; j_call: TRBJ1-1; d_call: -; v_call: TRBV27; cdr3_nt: TGTGCCAGCAGTTTAGCCGGGACAAACTATGTATGGAACACTGAAGCTTTCTTT; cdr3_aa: CASSLAGTNYVWNTEAFF
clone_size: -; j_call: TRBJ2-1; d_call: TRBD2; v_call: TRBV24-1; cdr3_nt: TGTGCCACCAGTGTGACTAGCGGGGGGGCCGGCTCCTACAATGAGCAGTTCTTC; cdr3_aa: CATSVTSGGAGSYNEQFF
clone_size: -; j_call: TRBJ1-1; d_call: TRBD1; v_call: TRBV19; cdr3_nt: TGTGCCAGTAGTAGCAGGGGGCTGGTACCTGAAGCTTTCTTT; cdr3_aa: CASSSRGLVPEAFF
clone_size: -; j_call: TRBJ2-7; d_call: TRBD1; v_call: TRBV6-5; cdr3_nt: TGTGCCAGCAGAGGGACAGGGCGGGACGAGCAGTACTTC; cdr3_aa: CASRGTGRDEQYF
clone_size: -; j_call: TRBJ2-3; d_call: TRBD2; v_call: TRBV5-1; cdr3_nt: TGCGCCAGCTCAGTCCGGAGCGGGGGTGGGGATACGCAGTATTTT; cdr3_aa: CASSVRSGGGDTQYF
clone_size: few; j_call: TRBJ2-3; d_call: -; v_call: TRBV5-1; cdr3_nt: TGCGCCAGCAGCTTGGAACTCCTTGGCACAGATACGCAGTATTTT; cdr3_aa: CASSLELLGTDTQYF
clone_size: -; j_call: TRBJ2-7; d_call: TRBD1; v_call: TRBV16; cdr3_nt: TGTGCCAGCAGCCCCGACAGGGGCGAGCAGTACTTC; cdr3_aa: CASSPDRGEQYF